This TCR beta chain was retrieved from a study of T cell responses to AZD1222 COVID-19 vaccine. Study-level information: Whether given at about 4 or about 12 weeks, second doses were pooled.

The protocol was immunoSEQ multiplex PCR, while the TCRdb copy is restricted to in-frame clones and leaves out a portion. The sample includes fewer than 100,000 clones, approximately 84% of them seen just once. The study, taken as a whole, reports: Elevations in Spike-specific TCR breadth and depth followed administration of two AZD1222 doses. The donor group comprised mostly white British people and more females; the analysis possibly underestimated clonal diversity. Reportedly, nearly half the spike-specific TCRs target unmutated variant regions.

This clone has only a few counts. Its antigen is still unknown. This TCR came from an adult in good health. The starting material was peripheral blood, obtained on day 0 of AZD1222 vaccination.

The CDR3 spells CAISDSRQNTEAFF. The CDR3 DNA reads as TGTGCCATCAGTGATTCCCGACAGAACACTGAAGCTTTCTTT. The gene calls are TRBV10-3 and TRBJ1-1; D is ambiguous. This CDR3 comprises 14 residues. With 3 bases removed from V and 1 base from J, the gap between germline ends came to 9 bases. Germline lookup yields CDR1 ENHRY and CDR2 SYGVKD.